This TCR beta chain was profiled in a study of regulatory T cells in long-lasting Graves disease. As for time point: newly diagnosed GD, antithyroid drugs for less than 3 months. There was RNA extracted from PBMCs, and the TCR library was made from it. An endocrinology department in Xi'an, China, recruited the patients. This CDR3 spans 15 amino acids. Deletions cut 4 bases from V and 1 base from J, with 12 bases between. Germline V gene data show CDR1 as SGHRS and CDR2 as YFSETQ. Both iRepertoire HTBI primers and Arm-PCR of CDR3 regions were used to build the TCR beta libraries. TCRdb itself ran the multiplex PCR reads through MiXCR, one entry per CDR3 protein. The data hold hundreds of thousands of distinct CDR3 sequences, with around 15% observed a single time.

This receptor was identified in a female donor with Graves disease. The V call is TRBV5-1, the J call TRBJ1-3, with unresolved D. The specimen was peripheral blood mononuclear cells (PBMCs), collected at new diagnosis, from a patient treated with antithyroid drugs. CDR3 nucleotide sequence: TGCGCCAGCAGCCCTCAAGACTCTTCTGGAAACACCATATATTTT. It encodes CASSPQDSSGNTIYF. The whole variable domain, remainder taken from reference TRBV5-1 and TRBJ1-3, is KAGVTQTPRYLIKTRGQQVTLSCSPISGHRSVSWYQQTPGQGLQFLFEYFSETQRNKGNFPGRFSGRQFSNSRSEMNVSTLELGDSALYLCASSPQDSSGNTIYFGEGSWLTVV.